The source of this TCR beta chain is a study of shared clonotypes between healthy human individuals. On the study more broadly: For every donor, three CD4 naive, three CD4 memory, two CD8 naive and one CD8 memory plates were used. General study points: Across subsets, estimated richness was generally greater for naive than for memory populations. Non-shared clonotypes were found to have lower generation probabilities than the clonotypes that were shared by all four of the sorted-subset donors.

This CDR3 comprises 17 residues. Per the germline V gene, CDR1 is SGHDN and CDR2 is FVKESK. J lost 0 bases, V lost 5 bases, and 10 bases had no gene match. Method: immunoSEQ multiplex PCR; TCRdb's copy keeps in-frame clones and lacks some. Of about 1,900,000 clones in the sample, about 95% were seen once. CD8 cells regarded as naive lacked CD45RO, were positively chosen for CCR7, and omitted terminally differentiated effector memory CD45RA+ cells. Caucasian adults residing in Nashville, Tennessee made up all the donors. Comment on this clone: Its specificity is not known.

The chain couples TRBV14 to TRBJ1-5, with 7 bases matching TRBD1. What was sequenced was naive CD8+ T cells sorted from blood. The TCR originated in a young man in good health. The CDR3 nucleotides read TGTGCCAGCAGCGAGGGGACAGAGGTCCATAGCAATCAGCCCCAGCATTTT. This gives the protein CASSEGTEVHSNQPQHF. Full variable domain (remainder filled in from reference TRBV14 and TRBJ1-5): EAGVTQFPSHSVIEKGQTVTLRCDPISGHDNLYWYRRVMGKEIKFLLHFVKESKQDESGMPNNRFLAERTGGTYSTLKVQPAELEDSGVYFCASSEGTEVHSNQPQHFGDGTRLSIL.